This T cell receptor (beta chain) was sequenced in a study of a mutant IDH1 vaccine in newly diagnosed glioma. Background on the study: Vaccination began 4-6 weeks post radiotherapy alone, or with temozolomide cycles. Whole-study findings and limits: Top peripheral T cell clonotype shifts appeared unrelated to pseudoprogression. Vaccine-induced immune responses were detected in over 90% of patients.

Time point of the sample: week 35, safety follow-up. Doses comprised 300 ug of mutant IDH1 20-mer peptide each, plus topical imiquimod. Libraries were prepared by immunoSEQ multiplex PCR; TCRdb keeps only in-frame clonotypes and omits some of them. The data contain tens of thousands of clones, around 90% of them singletons. On this clone itself: What it binds is unknown.

V lost 2 bases and J lost 0, with 12 bases in between. CDR3 length: 15 amino acids. Germline V gene data show CDR1 as GTSNPN and CDR2 as SVGIG (reference sequence). This rearrangement joins TRBV30 to TRBJ2-3; D may be TRBD1 or TRBD2 (6 bases each). The clonotype was recovered from a middle-aged woman with glioma. The source was PBMCs, collected from a glioma patient whose treatment included an IDH1 peptide vaccine. The CDR3 is CAWSPGALSTDTQYF. The CDR3 region has the DNA TGTGCCTGGAGTCCGGGGGCCCTTAGCACAGATACGCAGTATTTT.